This is a list of T cell receptor beta chains from one sample in a study of blood T cell repertoires in COVID-19. Data came from immunoSEQ multiplex PCR; TCRdb stores just in-frame clones and leaves some out. In the table there are 30,000 to 40,000 clones, over 85% of which are singletons. The sample comprised peripheral blood. The receptor source for this set is a male donor with active COVID-19. CDR3s include the opening cysteine and the closing phenylalanine or tryptophan. Each record gives: CDR3 protein, CDR3 DNA, D gene, V gene, J gene, clone size. The D gene is left open where the match is weak. Clone size, where shown, is once, few, many, or a class for clones that have expanded.

CDR3aa: CASSQDPVGNEKLFF
CDR3nt: TGCGCCAGCAGCCAAGATCCAGTTGGTAATGAAAAACTGTTTTTT
d_gene: NA
v_gene: TRBV4-3
j_gene: TRBJ1-4
abundance: once

CDR3aa: CASSLDRGVDEQYF
CDR3nt: TGTGCCAGCAGCTTAGACAGGGGTGTCGACGAGCAGTACTTC
d_gene: TRBD1
v_gene: TRBV11-1
j_gene: TRBJ2-7
abundance: NA

CDR3aa: CASSLARPRGEQYF
CDR3nt: TGTGCCAGCAGTTTGGCGCGCCCTAGGGGCGAGCAGTACTTC
d_gene: NA
v_gene: TRBV27
j_gene: TRBJ2-7
abundance: NA

CDR3aa: CASSYPGGAGAFF
CDR3nt: TGTGCCAGCAGTTACCCGGGGGGGGCCGGAGCTTTCTTT
d_gene: NA
v_gene: TRBV6-5
j_gene: TRBJ1-1
abundance: NA

CDR3aa: CASSVGGQPTGAFF
CDR3nt: TGTGCCAGCAGCGTAGGTGGACAGCCCACTGGAGCTTTCTTT
d_gene: NA
v_gene: TRBV9
j_gene: TRBJ1-1
abundance: NA

CDR3aa: CASSARTGSTEAFF
CDR3nt: TGTGCCAGCAGCGCTCGTACAGGTTCCACTGAAGCTTTCTTT
d_gene: NA
v_gene: TRBV5-4
j_gene: TRBJ1-1
abundance: NA

CDR3aa: CATSRDLALNQPQHF
CDR3nt: TGTGCCACCAGCAGAGATCTGGCCCTCAATCAGCCCCAGCATTTT
d_gene: NA
v_gene: TRBV15
j_gene: TRBJ1-5
abundance: NA

CDR3aa: CASSLTGESGNTIYF
CDR3nt: TGCGCCAGCAGCTTGACAGGGGAGTCTGGAAACACCATATATTTT
d_gene: TRBD1
v_gene: TRBV5-1
j_gene: TRBJ1-3
abundance: NA

CDR3aa: CARRQGSTDTQYF
CDR3nt: TGTGCCAGGAGACAGGGTAGCACAGATACGCAGTATTTT
d_gene: TRBD1
v_gene: TRBV2
j_gene: TRBJ2-3
abundance: once

CDR3aa: CASSHDRENSYEQYF
CDR3nt: TGTGCCAGCAGCCACGACAGGGAGAACTCCTACGAGCAGTACTTC
d_gene: TRBD1
v_gene: TRBV6-5
j_gene: TRBJ2-7
abundance: NA

CDR3aa: CASSLELPRGEQYF
CDR3nt: TGCGCCAGCAGCTTGGAACTACCACGAGGCGAGCAGTACTTC
d_gene: NA
v_gene: TRBV5-1
j_gene: TRBJ2-7
abundance: NA

CDR3aa: CASTSGQGFQPQHF
CDR3nt: TGTGCCAGCACCTCGGGACAGGGCTTTCAGCCCCAGCATTTT
d_gene: TRBD1
v_gene: TRBV6-5
j_gene: TRBJ1-5
abundance: NA

CDR3aa: CASSLADNTGELFF
CDR3nt: TGCGCCAGCAGCCTGGCAGATAACACCGGGGAGCTGTTTTTT
d_gene: NA
v_gene: TRBV4-3
j_gene: TRBJ2-2
abundance: NA

CDR3aa: CASRVTGDTDTQYF
CDR3nt: TGCGCCAGCAGGGTGACAGGAGACACAGATACGCAGTATTTT
d_gene: NA
v_gene: TRBV5-1
j_gene: TRBJ2-3
abundance: few

CDR3aa: CASSGQGLGTQYF
CDR3nt: TGTGCCAGTAGCGGACAGGGCTTAGGGACCCAGTACTTC
d_gene: TRBD1
v_gene: TRBV19
j_gene: TRBJ2-5
abundance: NA

CDR3aa: CASSMGGVNEQFF
CDR3nt: TGTGCCAGTAGTATGGGGGGAGTCAATGAGCAGTTCTTC
d_gene: NA
v_gene: TRBV19
j_gene: TRBJ2-1
abundance: NA

CDR3aa: CASSHLNEQFF
CDR3nt: TGCGCCAGCAGCCACCTCAATGAGCAGTTCTTC
d_gene: NA
v_gene: TRBV4-1
j_gene: TRBJ2-1
abundance: NA

CDR3aa: CASRPQGAYGYTF
CDR3nt: TGTGCCAGCAGACCACAGGGGGCTTATGGCTACACCTTC
d_gene: TRBD1
v_gene: TRBV3-1/TRBV3-2
j_gene: TRBJ1-2
abundance: NA

CDR3aa: CASSVGVGSYNEQFF
CDR3nt: TGTGCCAGCAGCGTAGGAGTCGGGAGCTACAATGAGCAGTTCTTC
d_gene: NA
v_gene: TRBV9
j_gene: TRBJ2-1
abundance: NA

CDR3aa: CASSRPSGTGTNYGYTF
CDR3nt: TGTGCCAGCAGCCGGCCGTCCGGGACAGGGACCAACTATGGCTACACCTTC
d_gene: TRBD1
v_gene: TRBV9
j_gene: TRBJ1-2
abundance: once

CDR3aa: CATSRVPRQGRETQYF
CDR3nt: TGTGCCACCAGCAGAGTACCGAGACAGGGTCGAGAGACCCAGTACTTC
d_gene: TRBD1
v_gene: TRBV15
j_gene: TRBJ2-5
abundance: few

CDR3aa: CASSQADRGDYGYTF
CDR3nt: TGTGCCAGCAGCCAAGCTGACAGGGGGGACTATGGCTACACCTTC
d_gene: TRBD1
v_gene: TRBV4-2
j_gene: TRBJ1-2
abundance: NA

CDR3aa: CASRVLTRTDTQYF
CDR3nt: TGTGCCAGCAGGGTCTTGACGAGGACAGATACGCAGTATTTT
d_gene: NA
v_gene: TRBV6-5
j_gene: TRBJ2-3
abundance: once

CDR3aa: CASSFTQGAWSYEQYF
CDR3nt: TGTGCCAGCAGCTTTACCCAGGGGGCCTGGTCCTACGAGCAGTACTTC
d_gene: TRBD1
v_gene: TRBV5-4
j_gene: TRBJ2-7
abundance: NA

CDR3aa: CASSADGTGAFYGYTF
CDR3nt: TGTGCCAGCAGTGCCGACGGGACAGGGGCCTTCTATGGCTACACCTTC
d_gene: TRBD1
v_gene: TRBV6-1
j_gene: TRBJ1-2
abundance: NA

CDR3aa: CASSRRDRGGYGYTF
CDR3nt: TGCGCCAGCAGTCGCCGGGACAGGGGGGGCTATGGCTACACCTTC
d_gene: TRBD1
v_gene: TRBV4-1
j_gene: TRBJ1-2
abundance: NA

CDR3aa: CASSQGRTGGVWGYTF
CDR3nt: TGTGCCAGCAGCCAAGGTAGGACAGGGGGAGTCTGGGGCTACACCTTC
d_gene: TRBD1
v_gene: TRBV3-1/TRBV3-2
j_gene: TRBJ1-2
abundance: NA

CDR3aa: CASSYTSTNEKLFF
CDR3nt: TGTGCCAGCAGCTACACCTCAACTAATGAAAAACTGTTTTTT
d_gene: NA
v_gene: TRBV3-1/TRBV3-2
j_gene: TRBJ1-4
abundance: NA

CDR3aa: CASTFGTGNFSAMGETQYF
CDR3nt: TGTGCCAGCACCTTCGGGACAGGGAATTTCTCGGCCATGGGGGAGACCCAGTACTTC
d_gene: TRBD1
v_gene: TRBV5-8
j_gene: TRBJ2-5
abundance: NA

CDR3aa: CASSDRGSDNEQFF
CDR3nt: TGTGCCAGTAGTGACAGGGGTTCGGACAATGAGCAGTTCTTC
d_gene: TRBD1
v_gene: TRBV19
j_gene: TRBJ2-1
abundance: NA

CDR3aa: CASSPDRGEKLFF
CDR3nt: TGTGCCAGCAGCCCCGACAGGGGTGAAAAACTGTTTTTT
d_gene: TRBD1
v_gene: TRBV4-2
j_gene: TRBJ1-4
abundance: NA

CDR3aa: CASSQGLSQETQYF
CDR3nt: TGTGCCAGCAGCCAAGGACTGTCGCAAGAGACCCAGTACTTC
d_gene: NA
v_gene: TRBV3-1/TRBV3-2
j_gene: TRBJ2-5
abundance: NA

CDR3aa: CSVDAGTGDEQYF
CDR3nt: TGCAGCGTGGACGCCGGGACAGGGGACGAGCAGTACTTC
d_gene: TRBD1
v_gene: TRBV29-1
j_gene: TRBJ2-7
abundance: NA

CDR3aa: CASSKGQGRTDTQYF
CDR3nt: TGTGCCAGCAGCAAGGGACAGGGCCGCACAGATACGCAGTATTTT
d_gene: TRBD1
v_gene: TRBV2
j_gene: TRBJ2-3
abundance: NA

CDR3aa: CASSSGTLNYGYTF
CDR3nt: TGTGCCAGCAGCTCCGGGACACTTAACTATGGCTACACCTTC
d_gene: NA
v_gene: TRBV9
j_gene: TRBJ1-2
abundance: NA

CDR3aa: CASSHAQNYGYTF
CDR3nt: TGTGCCAGCAGCCATGCACAGAACTATGGCTACACCTTC
d_gene: NA
v_gene: TRBV3-1/TRBV3-2
j_gene: TRBJ1-2
abundance: NA

CDR3aa: CASSLRLSNQPQHF
CDR3nt: TGTGCCAGCAGCTTGCGTCTTAGCAATCAGCCCCAGCATTTT
d_gene: NA
v_gene: TRBV5-8
j_gene: TRBJ1-5
abundance: NA

CDR3aa: CASSLGRVSGEQYF
CDR3nt: TGTGCCAGCAGCTTAGGCAGGGTATCTGGCGAGCAGTACTTC
d_gene: NA
v_gene: TRBV7-8
j_gene: TRBJ2-7
abundance: NA

CDR3aa: CASSRQHAAGHETQYF
CDR3nt: TGCGCCAGCAGCCGACAGCACGCCGCGGGGCACGAGACCCAGTACTTC
d_gene: NA
v_gene: TRBV5-1
j_gene: TRBJ2-5
abundance: NA

CDR3aa: CASSLGGGYTF
CDR3nt: TGTGCCAGCAGCTTAGGCGGCGGCTACACCTTC
d_gene: NA
v_gene: TRBV7-9
j_gene: TRBJ1-2
abundance: once

CDR3aa: CASSPGTVYYEQYF
CDR3nt: TGTGCCAGCAGCCCCGGGACAGTTTACTACGAGCAGTACTTC
d_gene: TRBD1
v_gene: TRBV3-1/TRBV3-2
j_gene: TRBJ2-7
abundance: NA

CDR3aa: CASNRAYGGPYEQYF
CDR3nt: TGTGCCAGTAACAGGGCCTACGGCGGCCCCTACGAGCAGTACTTC
d_gene: NA
v_gene: TRBV19
j_gene: TRBJ2-7
abundance: NA

CDR3aa: CASSLNGIEAFF
CDR3nt: TGTGCCAGCAGCCTTAACGGGATTGAAGCTTTCTTT
d_gene: NA
v_gene: TRBV7-8
j_gene: TRBJ1-1
abundance: once

CDR3aa: CASSAEPGNTIYF
CDR3nt: TGTGCCAGCAGCGCGGAGCCGGGGAACACCATATATTTT
d_gene: NA
v_gene: TRBV5-8
j_gene: TRBJ1-3
abundance: once

CDR3aa: CASSGQVQRGYTF
CDR3nt: TGTGCCAGCAGTGGACAGGTTCAGAGGGGCTACACCTTC
d_gene: NA
v_gene: TRBV2
j_gene: TRBJ1-2
abundance: NA

CDR3aa: CASSLTSGGQETQYF
CDR3nt: TGCGCCAGCAGCTTAACGAGCGGGGGACAAGAGACCCAGTACTTC
d_gene: TRBD2
v_gene: TRBV5-1
j_gene: TRBJ2-5
abundance: NA

CDR3aa: CASWLRGHFILAKNIQYF
CDR3nt: TGTGCCAGCTGGCTGCGCGGGCATTTCATTTTAGCCAAAAACATTCAGTACTTC
d_gene: NA
v_gene: TRBV21-1
j_gene: TRBJ2-4
abundance: NA

CDR3aa: CASTTGGRTEAFF
CDR3nt: TGTGCCAGCACTACAGGGGGCAGAACTGAAGCTTTCTTT
d_gene: TRBD1
v_gene: TRBV6-5
j_gene: TRBJ1-1
abundance: NA

CDR3aa: CASSLGGGSYNEQFF
CDR3nt: TGTGCCAGCAGCTTAGGGGGAGGCTCCTACAATGAGCAGTTCTTC
d_gene: NA
v_gene: TRBV7-6
j_gene: TRBJ2-1
abundance: NA

CDR3aa: CASSQSSGGADTQYF
CDR3nt: TGTGCCAGCAGCCAATCTAGCGGGGGGGCAGATACGCAGTATTTT
d_gene: TRBD2
v_gene: TRBV4-2
j_gene: TRBJ2-3
abundance: NA

CDR3aa: CASRVGAGGPGELFF
CDR3nt: TGTGCCAGTCGAGTAGGCGCGGGGGGGCCCGGGGAGCTGTTTTTT
d_gene: TRBD2
v_gene: TRBV2
j_gene: TRBJ2-2
abundance: NA

CDR3aa: CASSLGTGQGYTF
CDR3nt: TGCGCCAGCAGCTTGGGGACAGGGCAAGGCTACACCTTC
d_gene: TRBD1
v_gene: TRBV5-1
j_gene: TRBJ1-2
abundance: NA

CDR3aa: CASTSTNEKLFF
CDR3nt: TGTGCCAGTACCAGTACTAATGAAAAACTGTTTTTT
d_gene: NA
v_gene: TRBV19
j_gene: TRBJ1-4
abundance: NA

CDR3aa: CASSLDFVTANSPLHF
CDR3nt: TGTGCCAGCAGCTTGGATTTCGTGACAGCTAATTCACCCCTCCACTTT
d_gene: NA
v_gene: TRBV5-4
j_gene: TRBJ1-6
abundance: NA